This record concerns one T cell receptor (beta chain) sequence. V lost 8 bases to trimming and J lost 10 bases; unmatched junction nucleotides: 8. CDR3 length: 11 residues. Germline CDR1 DFQATT, CDR2 SNEGSKA (reference sequence). This sample was taken from a study of blood T cell repertoires in COVID-19. On the study more broadly: There were acute and convalescent COVID-19 samples, and they came from the United States, Italy and Spain. The analysed material was cDNA or gDNA that came from T cells, B-cell-depleted T cells, or PBMCs.

In the original processing: Cell counts per sample came from amplifying reference gene primers. The method was immunoSEQ multiplex PCR; TCRdb's version includes in-frame clones alone and lacks a portion of them. That table supplies the V and J calls and clone size; D and trimming were determined from the DNA. The sample includes about 170,000 clones, 83% of them seen just once. The TCR sequence derives from a woman in her seventies who had recovered from COVID-19. The chain couples TRBV20-1 to TRBJ1-1; 9 positions match TRBD1. The sequenced sample consisted of peripheral blood. CDR3: CSPNGQGTAFF. DNA for the CDR3: TGCAGTCCCAATGGACAGGGGACAGCTTTCTTT.